Presented here are 11 T cell receptor beta chains from one specimen sequenced in a study of glioma-infiltrating T cells after dendritic cell vaccination. Assay used: immunoSEQ multiplex PCR; TCRdb lists only in-frame clones, some missing. This sample carries 65,000 to 90,000 clones, over 70% of them seen once, and the ten largest clones take about 2%. The specimen comprised blood, sampled before dendritic cell vaccination. The receptors shown here come from a human donor with glioblastoma.

This clone was picked up a small number of times. CDR3 in DNA: TGTGCCAGCAGTACAGGGGGCGGAAACACTGAAGCTTTCTTT. As protein: CASSTGGGNTEAFF. The chain is built from TRBV28 and TRBJ1-1; 9 nucleotides line up with TRBD1. The V and J ends lost 5 bases and 2 bases, in that order; junction bases with no gene match: 3. The CDR3 covers 14 residues. Germline V gene data show CDR1 as MDHEN and CDR2 as SYDVKM.

This sequence joins TRBV10-1 and TRBJ2-1, with TRBD2 as a possible D gene (6 bases). This CDR3 comprises 14 residues. CDR1 and CDR2 (germline): WNHNN, SYGVQD (reference sequence). Trimming pared 3 bases from V and 6 bases from J, leaving 12 bases between. CDR3 nucleotides: TGCGCCAGCAGTGATACTCGGAGGGGCAATGAGCAGTTCTTC. As protein: CASSDTRRGNEQFF.

The chain combines TRBV9 with TRBJ2-5; 11 bases line up with TRBD2. From germline, CDR1 is SGDLS and CDR2 YYNGEE. Trimming at V came to 0 bases and at J to 3 bases, leaving 4 bases not matched to a gene. This CDR3 is 16 amino acids long. CDR3 nucleotides: TGTGCCAGCAGCGTAGGGGCTAGCGGGGGGAAAGAGACCCAGTACTTC. Translating it yields CASSVGASGGKETQYF.

Regarding this clone: The same CDR3 also results from other DNA sequences found in this sample. This chain links TRBV25-1 with TRBJ2-7; D is possibly TRBD2 (6 bases). This CDR3 has 13 amino acids. V dropped 6 bases and J dropped 3 bases, with 12 bases sitting between them. Germline CDR1 and CDR2: MGHDK and SYGVNS. The CDR3 sequence: CASSRDLFYEQYV. CDR3 bases: TGTGCCAGCAGCAGGGACTTATTCTACGAGCAGTACGTC.

The gene calls are TRBV29-1 and TRBJ2-2; 10 nucleotides match TRBD2. This CDR3 spans 15 amino acids. Germline V gene data show CDR1 as SQVTM and CDR2 as ANQGSEA. The V and J ends lost 2 bases and 3 bases, in that order; junction bases with no gene match: 3. The DNA for the CDR3 is TGCAGCGTTGAAATCCTAGCGGGGGACACCGGGGAGCTGTTTTTT. Translation: CSVEILAGDTGELFF.

The chain uses TRBV4-2 and TRBJ1-4; TRBD1 agrees at 8 bases. The CDR3 is 15 residues long. Germline V gene data show CDR1 as LGHNA and CDR2 as YNFKEQ. V gave up 4 bases and J gave up 5 bases; unmatched junction bases: 6. The CDR3 bases are TGTGCCAGCAGCCGACCGACAGGGGAAAATGAAAAACTGTTTTTT. This codes for CASSRPTGENEKLFF.

The rearrangement links TRBV6-4 to TRBJ1-2, with D possibly matching TRBD1 (6 bases). V gave up 0 bases and J gave up 4 bases, with 15 bases separating them. The CDR3 runs to 16 residues. Germline values: CDR1 MRHNA, CDR2 SNTAGT. As DNA, the CDR3 is TGTGCCAGCAGTGACTCTTTTCAGGGGTCGAGCTATGGCTACACCTTC. This codes for CASSDSFQGSSYGYTF.

This chain connects TRBV5-1 to TRBJ2-7; TRBD1 matches 7 bases. The CDR3 sequence is 15 residues long. V trimming: 0 bases; J trimming: 3 bases; junction bases outside the gene matches: 6. Germline-derived CDR1 and CDR2 are SGHRS and YFSETQ. DNA of the CDR3: TGCGCCAGCAGCTTGGGTGACAGGGCCTTCTACGAGCAGTACTTC. Translated: CASSLGDRAFYEQYF.

The chain combines TRBV2 with TRBJ2-5; weak D call: TRBD1 (6 bases). Germline V gene data show CDR1 as SNHLY and CDR2 as FYNNEI. This CDR3 comprises 13 residues. V was trimmed by 5 bases and J by 5 bases, leaving 12 bases between them. CDR3 sequence reads: CASSLGQWETQYF. CDR3 sequence (DNA): TGTGCCAGCAGTCTAGGACAGTGGGAGACCCAGTACTTC. The entire variable domain, with the rest obtained from reference TRBV2 and TRBJ2-5, is as follows: EPEVTQTPSHQVTQMGQEVILRCVPISNHLYFYWYRQILGQKVEFLVSFYNNEISEKSEIFDDQFSVERPDGSNFTLKIRSTKLEDSAMYFCASSLGQWETQYFGPGTRLLVL.

The genes are TRBV7-2 and TRBJ1-5, with TRBD1 matching over 8 bases. Trimming cost V 5 bases and J 4 bases; bases outside gene matches: 4. CDR3 length equals 14 residues. CDR1 SGHTA and CDR2 FQGNSA come from the germline V gene. The CDR3 sequence is CASSQTGANQPQHF. The CDR3 nucleotides read TGTGCCAGCAGCCAGACAGGGGCTAATCAGCCCCAGCATTTT. Based on the CDR3 plus reference TRBV7-2 and TRBJ1-5, the full variable domain is GAGVSQSPSNKVTEKGKDVELRCDPISGHTALYWYRQSLGQGLEFLIYFQGNSAPDKSGLPSDRFSAERTGGSVSTLTIQRTQQEDSAVYLCASSQTGANQPQHFGDGTRLSIL.

V is TRBV2 and J is TRBJ1-5, with a tentative D call TRBD1 (5 bases). Germline V gene data show CDR1 as SNHLY and CDR2 as FYNNEI. CDR3 size: 14 residues. Trimming shortened V by 11 bases and J by 2 bases, and 16 bases separated the two germline ends. Here the CDR3 DNA reads TGTGCCGGCCGGGGGGACGACGGCAATCAGCCCCAGCATTTT. It is translated as CAGRGDDGNQPQHF.